These 32 T cell receptor beta chains share one sample of origin, sequenced in a study of cytomegalovirus exposure and HLA in healthy donors. This PCR relied on a set of 60 Vbeta primers and 13 Jbeta primers. The repertoire was sequenced with immunoSEQ multiplex PCR; TCRdb's copy has only in-frame clones and lacks some. The data contain 95,000 to 150,000 clones, over 50% of them singletons. Sequenced sample: PBMCs. These receptors were obtained from a woman between 40 and 50 years old in good health and CMV-seropositive.

J is TRBJ1-4 and V is TRBV2, with D possibly TRBD1 on 6 matching bases. CDR1 is SNHLY, CDR2 FYNNEI, per germline. This CDR3 is 12 amino acids long. The V gene lost 7 bases and the J gene lost 6 bases, with 9 bases spanning the gap. In DNA form, the CDR3 reads TGTGCCAGCATAGGGGGGGATGAAAAACTGTTTTTT. Translated: CASIGGDEKLFF.

The genes are TRBV2 and TRBJ1-4; D gene ambiguous. The CDR3 runs 13 residues. Trimming pared 6 bases from V and 10 bases from J, leaving 15 bases between. Germline V gene sequence: CDR1 SNHLY, CDR2 FYNNEI. The CDR3 protein is CASRRSLAGKLFF. CDR3 nucleotide sequence: TGTGCCAGCAGAAGGAGTTTGGCCGGAAAACTGTTTTTT. Full variable domain (outside the CDR3, taken from reference TRBV2 and TRBJ1-4): EPEVTQTPSHQVTQMGQEVILRCVPISNHLYFYWYRQILGQKVEFLVSFYNNEISEKSEIFDDQFSVERPDGSNFTLKIRSTKLEDSAMYFCASRRSLAGKLFFGSGTQLSVL.

The chain recombines TRBV19 with TRBJ1-6; D gene unclear. This CDR3 contains 16 residues. Trimming pared 6 bases from V and 3 bases from J, leaving 15 bases between. Germline values: CDR1 LNHDA, CDR2 SQIVND (reference sequence). The CDR3 protein is CASREGLGFYNSPLHF. In nucleotides, the CDR3 is TGTGCCAGTAGGGAGGGCCTAGGATTCTATAATTCACCCCTCCACTTT.

This clone was counted a few times. In the same sample, other DNA sequences code for this CDR3. The V gene is TRBV6-4, the J gene TRBJ2-2; tentative D call: TRBD1 (7 bases). The CDR3 sequence is 14 residues long. In germline, CDR1 is MRHNA, CDR2 SNTAGT. Trimming removed 0 bases at V and 6 bases at J, with 8 bases between. DNA for the CDR3: TGTGCCAGCAGTGACTCCAGGGGGGCCGGGGAGCTGTTTTTT. Amino acid sequence: CASSDSRGAGELFF.

The chain carries TRBV7-9 and TRBJ2-7; TRBD2 matches at 7 bases. V trimming: 4 bases; J trimming: 5 bases; junction bases outside the gene matches: 11. The CDR3 spans 15 residues. Germline assignment: CDR1 SEHNR and CDR2 FQNEAQ (reference sequence). The CDR3 DNA sequence: TGTGCCAGCAGCTCAAAGCGGGATGATTTCCACGAGCAGTACTTC. Encoded protein: CASSSKRDDFHEQYF.

The CDR3 DNA reads TGTGCCAGCAGCCAAGATCATTCAGGGGGCGGTCGGAACACTGAAGCTTTCTTT. Its protein product is CASSQDHSGGGRNTEAFF. This chain connects TRBV4-2 to TRBJ1-1; TRBD1 aligns across 8 bases. V lost 0 bases, J lost 1 base, and 10 bases stayed unmatched. The germline gives CDR1 LGHNA, CDR2 YNFKEQ. This CDR3 has 18 amino acids.

There are a few counts of this clone. V usage is TRBV7-8 and J usage is TRBJ2-5; D gene ambiguous. The germline CDR1 and CDR2 sequences are SGHVS and FQNEAQ. The CDR3 extends over 15 amino acids. Deletions cut 1 base from V and 5 bases from J, with 14 bases between. The CDR3 here is CASSLGATREETQYF. The DNA of the CDR3 is TGTGCCAGCAGCTTAGGGGCTACCCGTGAGGAGACCCAGTACTTC. The full variable domain, rest sourced from reference TRBV7-8 and TRBJ2-5, is GAGVSQSPRYKVAKRGQDVALRCDPISGHVSLFWYQQALGQGPEFLTYFQNEAQLDKSGLPSDRFFAERPEGSVSTLKIQRTQQEDSAVYLCASSLGATREETQYFGPGTRLLVL.

This chain uses TRBV30 with TRBJ1-6, with D hard to call. This CDR3 has 13 residues. In germline, CDR1 is GTSNPN, CDR2 SVGIG (reference sequence). Trimming removed 7 bases from V and 6 bases from J, with 13 bases in between. CDR3: CALTSGGNSPLHF. CDR3 coding DNA: TGTGCCTTGACCTCGGGTGGTAATTCACCCCTCCACTTT.

The CDR3 sequence is CATSREGGTTYNEQFF. CDR3 in DNA: TGTGCCACCAGCAGAGAAGGCGGGACTACTTACAATGAGCAGTTCTTC. The chain couples TRBV15 to TRBJ2-1, with TRBD2 matching over 7 bases. This CDR3 spans 16 amino acids. V was pared by 0 bases and J by 4 bases, with 6 bases of the junction left unmatched. Germline V gene lookup returns CDR1 LNHNV and CDR2 YYDKDF (reference sequence).

V and J are TRBV2 and TRBJ1-5, with TRBD1 matching 9 bases. V lost 8 bases to trimming and J lost 4 bases; unmatched junction nucleotides: 9. The CDR3 covers 15 residues. From germline, CDR1 is SNHLY and CDR2 FYNNEI. The CDR3 region is CASGKDRGGNQPQHF. The CDR3 nucleotides are TGTGCCAGCGGTAAGGACAGGGGTGGGAATCAGCCCCAGCATTTT.

The J gene is TRBJ2-1, the V gene TRBV5-1, with a tentative D call TRBD2 (6 bases). The CDR3 runs 15 residues. Between the trimmed V and J ends, which lost 2 bases and 4 bases, there was a span of 13 bases. The germline V gene has CDR1 SGHRS and CDR2 YFSETQ. The CDR3 protein is CASSLGGYQYNEQFF. The CDR3 coding sequence is TGCGCCAGCAGCTTAGGAGGGTACCAATACAATGAGCAGTTCTTC.

The count of this clone is one. The chain recombines TRBV7-6 with TRBJ1-1, with D perhaps TRBD1 (6 bases). The length of the CDR3 is 14 residues. Trimming left V 5 bases short and J 1 base short, with 11 bases between. Germline V gives CDR1 SGHVS, CDR2 FNYEAQ. CDR3 protein: CASSLGQKNTEAFF. The CDR3 nucleotides are TGTGCCAGCAGCCTCGGACAGAAGAACACTGAAGCTTTCTTT.

This clone was detected a few times. The chain uses TRBV10-3 and TRBJ1-2; no definite D call. The ends were cut back, 0 bases at V and 2 bases at J, with 10 bases in the middle. CDR1 is ENHRY and CDR2 is SYGVKD in the germline V gene. The length of the CDR3 is 15 residues. The CDR3 reads CAISESPGRNYGYTF. DNA of the CDR3: TGTGCCATCAGTGAGTCGCCGGGGAGGAACTATGGCTACACCTTC.

The chain is built from TRBV9 and TRBJ1-2; D gene ambiguous. CDR1 and CDR2 (germline): SGDLS, YYNGEE. V lost 2 bases and J lost 9, with 23 bases in between. The CDR3 is 16 residues long. In nucleotides, the CDR3 is TGTGCCAGCAGCGTGGCGCAAGGGCGGGGAGATCCGCGCTACACCTTC. Its translation is CASSVAQGRGDPRYTF.

This CDR3 reads CASSPQRVGQGATEAFF. For the CDR3, the DNA is TGTGCCAGCAGCCCTCAAAGGGTGGGACAGGGGGCCACTGAAGCTTTCTTT. The rearrangement joins TRBV7-2 to TRBJ1-1; TRBD1 matches 12 bases. The CDR3 sequence is 17 residues long. Germline V lookup: CDR1 SGHTA, CDR2 FQGNSA. Unmatched junction bases numbered 11, after V lost 5 bases and J lost 4 bases.

The sample holds a few counts of this clone. This chain uses TRBV14 with TRBJ2-5; 12 nucleotides align to TRBD2. There are 15 residues in the CDR3. Per germline, CDR1 SGHDN and CDR2 FVKESK. V trimming: 4 bases; J trimming: 2 bases; junction bases outside the gene matches: 2. Here the CDR3 DNA reads TGTGCCAGCAGCCCCCTAGCGGGGGGGCAAGAGACCCAGTACTTC. Translating gives CASSPLAGGQETQYF.

The chain is built from TRBV5-4 and TRBJ2-3, with no clear D. V lost 9 bases and J 5 bases, leaving 13 bases between the germline ends. The CDR3 sequence is 12 residues long. Germline CDR1 reads SGHNT; CDR2 reads YYREEE (reference sequence). The CDR3 region has the DNA TGTGCCACCGAACTAAGAGGAGATACGCAGTATTTT. This gives the protein CATELRGDTQYF.

The chain joins TRBV27 to TRBJ2-5, with TRBD1 matching 7 bases. CDR1 MNHEY and CDR2 SMNVEV come from the germline V gene (reference sequence). This CDR3 is 15 amino acids long. After removal of 2 bases from V and 1 base from J, the junction contained 4 bases not matched to a gene. The CDR3 DNA sequence: TGTGCCAGCAGTTTAGCCGGGACAGTCCAAGAGACCCAGTACTTC. It specifies CASSLAGTVQETQYF.

The chain employs TRBV9 and TRBJ2-5, with a weak D call TRBD2 (5 bases). This CDR3 has 16 residues. Trimming took off 0 bases at V and 0 bases at J, with 12 bases between the two ends. Germline V gene data show CDR1 as SGDLS and CDR2 as YYNGEE. The CDR3 DNA is TGTGCCAGCAGCGTAGGTCTTATGAGGGACCAAGAGACCCAGTACTTC. Translated, it gives CASSVGLMRDQETQYF.

The J gene is TRBJ2-7, the V gene TRBV5-6; TRBD1 matches 10 bases. Per germline, CDR1 SGHDT and CDR2 YYEEEE. The CDR3 spans 13 residues. J gave up 4 bases and V 3 bases, and 1 base lay outside the gene matches. CDR3 protein: CASSWGQGYEQYF. The CDR3 region has the DNA TGTGCCAGCAGCTGGGGACAGGGGTACGAGCAGTACTTC.

J is TRBJ2-5 and V is TRBV2; 9 positions agree with TRBD1. CDR3 length: 14 amino acids. Germline CDR1 reads SNHLY; CDR2 reads FYNNEI. Germline trimming cut 4 bases from V and 7 bases from J; bases unmatched to any gene: 7. The CDR3 is CASSVRTGEGTQYF. The CDR3 coding sequence is TGTGCCAGCAGTGTGCGGACAGGGGAAGGGACCCAGTACTTC. The full variable domain, rest sourced from reference TRBV2 and TRBJ2-5, is EPEVTQTPSHQVTQMGQEVILRCVPISNHLYFYWYRQILGQKVEFLVSFYNNEISEKSEIFDDQFSVERPDGSNFTLKIRSTKLEDSAMYFCASSVRTGEGTQYFGPGTRLLVL.

V usage is TRBV2 and J usage is TRBJ1-1; D perhaps matches TRBD1 (5 bases). Germline CDR1 SNHLY, CDR2 FYNNEI. The CDR3 length is 18 residues. V was pared by 5 bases and J by 6 bases, with 28 bases between. CDR3 sequence: CASSRRTTRDWGDAEAFF. The CDR3 DNA sequence: TGTGCCAGCAGTCGTCGGACGACACGGGACTGGGGGGACGCTGAAGCTTTCTTT.

This clone has a handful of counts. The V gene is TRBV9, the J gene TRBJ2-5; TRBD1 matches 7 bases. In germline, CDR1 is SGDLS, CDR2 YYNGEE. The junction had 5 bases not matched to a gene; V was cut back by 4 bases and J by 5 bases. The CDR3 totals 13 residues. The CDR3 is CASSSRQGETQYF. The CDR3 nucleotides are TGTGCCAGCAGCTCAAGACAGGGTGAGACCCAGTACTTC.

This sequence joins TRBV28 and TRBJ2-5, with TRBD1 matching 10 bases. In germline, CDR1 is MDHEN, CDR2 SYDVKM. The CDR3 loop spans 15 amino acids. Germline trimming cut 8 bases from V and 7 bases from J; bases unmatched to any gene: 13. Here the CDR3 reads CASAGQGVRLGTQYF. Here the CDR3 DNA reads TGTGCCAGCGCAGGACAGGGGGTACGTCTGGGGACCCAGTACTTC.

The chain has TRBV13 and TRBJ2-1; the match to TRBD1 covers 7 bases. Germline V gives CDR1 PRHDT, CDR2 FYEKMQ (reference sequence). J gave up 5 bases and V 6 bases, and 10 bases lay outside the gene matches. The CDR3 extends over 15 amino acids. The DNA of the CDR3 is TGTGCCAGCAGTGGCCCGGGACAGTTTCACAATGAGCAGTTCTTC. Translated, it gives CASSGPGQFHNEQFF.

The chain employs TRBV30 and TRBJ1-4, with TRBD1 matching 8 bases. V lost 5 bases to trimming and J lost 8 bases; unmatched junction nucleotides: 4. The germline gives CDR1 GTSNPN, CDR2 SVGIG (reference sequence). The CDR3 contains 12 residues. CDR3 nucleotides: TGTGCCTGGCAGGGGGCAGGGGAAAAACTGTTTTTT. This encodes CAWQGAGEKLFF.

The chain employs TRBV10-2 and TRBJ2-5, with D tentatively TRBD2 (6 bases). Germline CDR1 WSHSY, CDR2 SAAADI. There are 13 residues in the CDR3. With 6 bases removed from V and 2 bases from J, the gap between germline ends came to 10 bases. CDR3 sequence: CASSRDSQETQYF. The CDR3 region has the DNA TGCGCCAGCAGCCGGGACTCGCAAGAGACCCAGTACTTC.

The table lists this clone with a few counts. V usage is TRBV19 and J usage is TRBJ2-2; maybe TRBD2 (6 bases). V was cut by 4 bases and J by 1 base, with 16 bases left in between. Germline lookup yields CDR1 LNHDA and CDR2 SQIVND (reference sequence). The CDR3 is 17 residues long. This chain's CDR3 is CASSTPPGLENTGELFF. Written as DNA, the CDR3 is TGTGCCAGTAGTACACCTCCGGGACTTGAGAACACCGGGGAGCTGTTTTTT.

The chain links TRBV30 to TRBJ1-2; a possible D gene is TRBD1 (5 bases). This CDR3 is 11 amino acids long. Per germline, CDR1 GTSNPN and CDR2 SVGIG (reference sequence). With 5 bases removed from V and 5 bases from J, the gap between germline ends came to 9 bases. The CDR3 spells CAWSGTYGYTF. The CDR3, as DNA: TGTGCCTGGTCCGGGACTTATGGCTACACCTTC.

The chain combines TRBV7-2 with TRBJ1-2, with 9 bases lining up with TRBD1. V was pared by 5 bases and J by 1 base, with 5 bases of the junction left unmatched. CDR1 SGHTA and CDR2 FQGNSA come from the germline V gene. CDR3 length: 15 residues. The CDR3, as DNA: TGTGCCAGCAGCCTTCGGACAGGGGTTAACTATGGCTACACCTTC. Its translation: CASSLRTGVNYGYTF.

The chain carries TRBV27 and TRBJ2-7; D perhaps matches TRBD2 (6 bases). Deletions cut 3 bases from V and 5 bases from J, with 14 bases between. Germline lookup yields CDR1 MNHEY and CDR2 SMNVEV (reference sequence). The CDR3 loop spans 14 amino acids. The CDR3 DNA is TGTGCCAGCAGTTTGGAGGGAGTGACCCACGAGCAGTACTTC. Its translation is CASSLEGVTHEQYF.

This clone was observed a few times. The V gene is TRBV27, the J gene TRBJ2-5; D is possibly TRBD2 (6 bases). The germline V gene encodes CDR1 MNHEY and CDR2 SMNVEV (reference sequence). V lost 3 bases, J lost 5 bases, and 19 bases lay in between. CDR3 length equals 16 residues. CDR3 bases: TGTGCCAGCAGTTTTTCCGGGACTCAGGTGTTGGAGACCCAGTACTTC. Translating gives CASSFSGTQVLETQYF.